This T cell receptor (beta chain) originates from a study of T-cell reconstitution after alpha-beta-depleted transplantation in children. The study, taken as a whole, reports: At around two months after transplant, the alpha-beta T cells were reportedly derived from several hundred expanded clones that came from non-depleted graft cells.

The CDR3 has 13 residues. Trimming stripped 5 bases from V and 2 bases from J, with 7 bases between. CDR1 and CDR2 (germline): SGHAT, FQDESV (reference sequence). With regard to this clonotype: Its antigen remains unidentified.

TCRbeta library construction was performed incorporating unique molecular identifiers. Using its own MiXCR run on the PCR reads, TCRdb lists one record per CDR3 protein. The table records 300,000 to 400,000 distinct CDR3 sequences, under 20% of them present only once. The J gene is TRBJ2-1, the V gene TRBV11-1; D call uncertain. The sequence was collected from a male patient aged 2 to 10 who had a stem cell transplant for acute lymphoblastic leukemia, so the T cells may come from the graft donor. The source was PBMCs, mostly from graft donor cells, collected 360 days after TCRalphabeta/CD19-depleted stem cell transplant. The CDR3 is CASSRAAYNEQFF. DNA for the CDR3: TGTGCCAGCAGCAGGGCTGCCTACAATGAGCAGTTCTTC.